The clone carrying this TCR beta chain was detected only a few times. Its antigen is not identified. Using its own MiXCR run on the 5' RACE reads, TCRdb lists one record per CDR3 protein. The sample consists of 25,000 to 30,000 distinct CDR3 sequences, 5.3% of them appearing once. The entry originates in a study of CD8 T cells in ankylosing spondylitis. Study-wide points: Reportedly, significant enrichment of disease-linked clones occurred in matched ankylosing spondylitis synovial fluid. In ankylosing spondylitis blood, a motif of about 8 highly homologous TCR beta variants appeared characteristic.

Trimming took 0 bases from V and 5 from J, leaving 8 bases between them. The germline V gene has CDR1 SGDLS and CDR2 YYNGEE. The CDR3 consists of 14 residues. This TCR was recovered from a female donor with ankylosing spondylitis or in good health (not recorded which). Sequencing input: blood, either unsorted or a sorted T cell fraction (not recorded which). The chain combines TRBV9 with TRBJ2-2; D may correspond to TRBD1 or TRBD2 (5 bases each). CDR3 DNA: TGTGCCAGCAGCGTAGTGGGGGAGACCGGGGAGCTGTTTTTT. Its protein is CASSVVGETGELFF.